The 31 T cell receptor beta chains below all came from one sample that was sequenced in a study of blood T cells in healthy people across ages (dated by TCRdb to between 2014 and 2017). Library preparation used 5' RACE. Sequencing used an Illumina HiSeq 2500. A second roughly 6 to 12 cycle PCR used a sample-barcoded 5' primer and a J-beta primer mix. In TCRdb, the public reads were trimmed at Q25 with fastp and aligned with MiXCR, with productive beta chains retained. Every CDR3 protein is listed once, alongside the most common genes and DNA of its rows. In this sample the table shows some 640,000 distinct CDR3 sequences, 45% to 50% of which occur a single time. The ten most abundant clones make up under 35% of the sample. The sequenced sample consisted of blood. These receptors were collected from a woman aged 60-70 years in good health.

The chain uses TRBV25-1 and TRBJ1-1; TRBD1 is a possible D gene (5 bases). Germline-derived CDR1 and CDR2 are MGHDK and SYGVNS. Trimming cost V 5 bases and J 1 base, with 14 bases left between them. The CDR3 spans 15 residues. The chain's CDR3 is CASSPRTKPNTEAFF. The CDR3 bases are TGTGCCAGCAGTCCTCGGACAAAACCGAACACTGAAGCTTTCTTT.

The chain links TRBV12-3 or TRBV12-4 to TRBJ2-2; 9 nucleotides line up with TRBD2. The junction had 4 bases not matched to a gene; V was cut back by 5 bases and J by 0 bases. The CDR3 is 16 residues long. The CDR3 nucleotides read TGTGCCAGCAGTCCTAGCGGGAAGGCGAACACCGGGGAGCTGTTTTTT. Translation gives CASSPSGKANTGELFF.

J is TRBJ1-1 and V is TRBV30, with a tentative D call TRBD1 (6 bases). Germline CDR1 and CDR2: GTSNPN and SVGIG (reference sequence). The CDR3 has 15 amino acids. V lost 2 bases and J lost 4, with 17 bases in between. In nucleotides, the CDR3 is TGTGCCTGGAGTTCATTTTCGGTCAGGGGCACTGAAGCTTTCTTT. The encoded protein is CAWSSFSVRGTEAFF.

As regards this clonotype: A much larger clonotype is one base distant, so this may be a read error. This sequence joins TRBV10-3 and TRBJ2-3, with 7 bases that match TRBD1. This CDR3 contains 16 residues. The V segment lost 10 bases and the J segment 4 bases; nucleotides outside the gene matches: 17. Germline loops: CDR1 ENHRY, CDR2 SYGVKD. The CDR3 DNA follows: TGTGCCACCGCCCCCCCAGGGGGTCCGGGCCCAGATACGCAGTATTTT. This encodes CATAPPGGPGPDTQYF.

A few counts support this clonotype. The V gene is TRBV6-5, the J gene TRBJ2-1, with TRBD2 matching over 13 bases. V lost 8 bases, J lost 6 bases, and 7 bases stayed unmatched. The CDR3 covers 15 residues. From germline, CDR1 is MNHEY and CDR2 SVGAGI. The CDR3 is CASASGLAGPNEQFF. The CDR3 nucleotides read TGTGCCAGCGCCTCGGGACTAGCGGGACCCAATGAGCAGTTCTTC.

At least ten counts were recorded for this clonotype. J is TRBJ2-7 and V is TRBV10-3; D not resolved. Looked up from germline, CDR1 is ENHRY and CDR2 is SYGVKD. Trimming took off 3 bases at V and 4 bases at J, with 4 bases between the two ends. This CDR3 spans 11 amino acids. The DNA of the CDR3 is TGTGCCATCAGTGATGGATACGAGCAGTACTTC. This codes for CAISDGYEQYF.

V is TRBV27 and J is TRBJ2-5; 13 bases match TRBD2. V shed 10 bases and J 5 bases; nucleotides not matched to a gene: 13. The CDR3 has 16 amino acids. The germline V gene has CDR1 MNHEY and CDR2 SMNVEV (reference sequence). Here the CDR3 reads CATIERLAGGGETQYF. DNA for the CDR3: TGTGCCACCATCGAGAGACTAGCGGGAGGCGGGGAGACCCAGTACTTC.

Here the CDR3 DNA reads TGTGCCAGCAGTTGGACAGCTCGGAACACTGAAGCTTTCTTT. Encoded protein: CASSWTARNTEAFF. This chain connects TRBV2 to TRBJ1-1; D may be TRBD1 (6 bases). Germline-derived CDR1 and CDR2 are SNHLY and FYNNEI. This CDR3 spans 14 amino acids. Trimming took off 5 bases at V and 1 base at J, with 11 bases between the two ends.

This clonotype occurred a few times. The J gene is TRBJ2-3, the V gene TRBV7-9, with TRBD2 as a possible D gene (5 bases). Trimming cost V 5 bases and J 6 bases, with 15 bases left between them. CDR3 size: 14 residues. Germline assignment: CDR1 SEHNR and CDR2 FQNEAQ (reference sequence). In nucleotides, the CDR3 is TGTGCCAGCAGCCCCGAGGGCCTTGTGGATACGCAGTATTTT. Protein sequence: CASSPEGLVDTQYF.

This clonotype was seen more than once but under ten times. CDR3 nucleotides: TGCAGTGCTACTAGCGGGATCGGACGAAACATTCAGTACTTC. Its protein is CSATSGIGRNIQYF. The chain combines TRBV20-1 with TRBJ2-4, with 9 bases aligning to TRBD2. Trimming took 4 bases from V and 6 from J; bases not matched to a gene: 7. The CDR3 is 14 amino acids. In germline, CDR1 is DFQATT, CDR2 SNEGSKA (reference sequence).

The chain employs TRBV3-1 and TRBJ2-5; 7 bases match TRBD1. The CDR3 is 14 amino acids. Germline trimming cut 4 bases from V and 6 bases from J; bases unmatched to any gene: 8. Germline V gene data show CDR1 as LGHDT and CDR2 as YNNKEL (reference sequence). CDR3 in DNA: TGTGCCAGCAGCCGAGAGGGGGCAAGGAAGACCCAGTACTTC. It codes for CASSREGARKTQYF.

The rearrangement joins TRBV20-1 to TRBJ1-5; 7 bases fit TRBD1. The CDR3 extends over 17 amino acids. Germline trimming cut 3 bases from V and 1 base from J; bases unmatched to any gene: 12. Germline CDR1 DFQATT, CDR2 SNEGSKA (reference sequence). For the CDR3, the DNA is TGCAGTGCTAGCCTCCCCGGGGACAGAGCCAGCAATCAGCCCCAGCATTTT. It translates to CSASLPGDRASNQPQHF.

Remarks on this clonotype: The junction departs from germline at one end; a sequencing error may be responsible. The chain recombines TRBV7-8 with TRBJ1-2; perhaps TRBD1 as D (6 bases). Germline-derived CDR1 and CDR2 are SGHVS and FQNEAQ. This CDR3 is 14 amino acids long. The CDR3 is CASSSQGQTYGYTF. The CDR3 DNA follows: TGTGCCAGCAGTTCACAGGGACAAACCTATGGTTACACCTTC.

In its sample, this clonotype was seen a few times. The chain has TRBV5-1 and TRBJ1-6; D unclear. Deletions cut 0 bases from V and 8 bases from J, with 12 bases between. CDR1 and CDR2 (germline): SGHRS, YFSETQ. The CDR3 runs to 15 residues. The CDR3 nucleotides read TGCGCCAGCAGCTTGGCCAACAGCGGAGATTCACCCCTCCACTTT. This translates into CASSLANSGDSPLHF.

This chain links TRBV6-5 with TRBJ2-1; 12 positions agree with TRBD2. The CDR3 runs to 15 residues. The V gene's germline CDR1 is MNHEY and CDR2 SVGAGI. V trimming: 0 bases; J trimming: 8 bases; junction bases outside the gene matches: 2. CDR3 protein: CASSYSTSGSYEQFF. The DNA for the CDR3 is TGTGCCAGCAGTTACTCGACTAGCGGGAGCTATGAGCAGTTCTTC.

This chain connects TRBV6-6 to TRBJ1-6; tentatively, D is TRBD1 (6 bases). V was cut by 6 bases and J by 9 bases, with 21 bases left in between. There are 16 residues in the CDR3. Germline CDR1 is MNHNY and CDR2 is SVGAGI (reference sequence). CDR3 loop: CASSDGRGLLGSPLHF. The CDR3 DNA follows: TGTGCCAGCAGCGACGGCAGGGGACTTCTAGGTTCACCCCTCCACTTT.

J is TRBJ2-5 and V is TRBV28; a weak D match, TRBD1 (5 bases). Deletions cut 7 bases from V and 4 bases from J, with 16 bases between. CDR1 and CDR2 (germline): MDHEN, SYDVKM. The CDR3 has 14 amino acids. The CDR3 loop is CASKGAGKGETQYF. CDR3 in DNA: TGTGCCAGCAAAGGAGCAGGGAAGGGAGAGACCCAGTACTTC.

The chain joins TRBV4-3 to TRBJ2-3; D possibly corresponds to TRBD1 (5 bases). The CDR3 is 15 residues long. The V gene lost 1 base and the J gene lost 2 bases, with 10 bases spanning the gap. CDR1 is LGHNA and CDR2 is YSLEER in the germline V gene. The CDR3 sequence: CASSQAPGSTDTQYF. CDR3 DNA sequence: TGCGCCAGCAGCCAAGCCCCAGGGTCCACAGATACGCAGTATTTT.

This clonotype has a count of ten or more. The chain joins TRBV28 to TRBJ2-7, with TRBD2 matching 11 bases. This CDR3 region has 16 residues. Germline V gene lookup returns CDR1 MDHEN and CDR2 SYDVKM. J gave up 0 bases and V 6 bases, and 7 bases lay outside the gene matches. CDR3: CASRTSGSRSSYEQYF. The CDR3 DNA follows: TGTGCCAGCAGAACTAGCGGGAGCCGGAGCTCCTACGAGCAGTACTTC.

The chain joins TRBV6-5 to TRBJ2-5, with D unclear. Germline V gene sequence: CDR1 MNHEY, CDR2 SVGAGI. This CDR3 is built from 18 residues. Deletions cut 0 bases from V and 5 bases from J, with 22 bases between. The CDR3 here is CASSYSLSAMGSRETQYF. As DNA, the CDR3 is TGTGCCAGCAGTTACTCCCTTTCTGCGATGGGGTCCCGTGAGACCCAGTACTTC.

The chain couples TRBV5-8 to TRBJ2-1, with 7 bases lining up with TRBD1. The CDR3 has 16 residues. Germline V gives CDR1 SGHTS, CDR2 YDEGEE. V lost 2 bases to trimming and J lost 4 bases; unmatched junction nucleotides: 9. In DNA, the CDR3 is TGTGCCAGCAGCTTCCATCGAGGGGGACAGTACAATGAGCAGTTCTTC. The encoded protein is CASSFHRGGQYNEQFF.

The chain combines TRBV2 with TRBJ2-3, with TRBD1 matching over 9 bases. Unmatched junction bases numbered 7, after V lost 6 bases and J lost 3 bases. In germline, CDR1 is SNHLY, CDR2 FYNNEI. The CDR3 spans 15 residues. CDR3 nucleotides: TGTGCCAGCAGCCCGGACAGGGGTAGGACAGATACGCAGTATTTT. It codes for CASSPDRGRTDTQYF.

This chain connects TRBV3-1 to TRBJ2-4; D is ambiguous. The J call may be mistaken, given a closer DNA end match to TRBJ2-7. This CDR3 is 13 amino acids long. The germline gives CDR1 LGHDT, CDR2 YNNKEL (reference sequence). The CDR3 DNA sequence: TGTGCCAGCAGTAACCGCGGACCATACGAGCAGTACTTC. This encodes CASSNRGPYEQYF.

The chain carries TRBV20-1 and TRBJ2-1; 13 positions agree with TRBD2. Germline values: CDR1 DFQATT, CDR2 SNEGSKA (reference sequence). The junction had 4 bases not matched to a gene; V was cut back by 7 bases and J by 7 bases. This CDR3 is 13 amino acids long. For the CDR3, the DNA is TGCAGTGTGTCACTAGCGGGAGGGAATGAGCAGTTCTTC. Amino acids: CSVSLAGGNEQFF.

This clonotype has just a few counts. The V gene is TRBV3-1, the J gene TRBJ1-2; D ambiguous. V lost 0 bases and J lost 0, with 8 bases in between. The CDR3 loop spans 15 amino acids. Germline V gene sequence: CDR1 LGHDT, CDR2 YNNKEL (reference sequence). The CDR3 region has the DNA TGTGCCAGCAGCCAAGACTGGCTTTCTAACTATGGCTACACCTTC. Its translation: CASSQDWLSNYGYTF. The full variable domain, in which reference TRBV3-1 and TRBJ1-2 provide the parts outside the CDR3, is DTAVSQTPKYLVTQMGNDKSIKCEQNLGHDTMYWYKQDSKKFLKIMFSYNNKELIINETVPNRFSPKSPDKAHLNLHINSLELGDSAVYFCASSQDWLSNYGYTFGSGTRLTVV.

The CDR3 is CASRLGTDPYEQYF. In DNA, the CDR3 is TGTGCCAGCAGGCTCGGGACAGACCCCTACGAGCAGTACTTC. The chain uses TRBV2 and TRBJ2-7, with TRBD1 matching over 7 bases. From germline, CDR1 is SNHLY and CDR2 FYNNEI. This CDR3 comprises 14 residues. Unmatched junction bases numbered 7, after V lost 6 bases and J lost 2 bases.

This clonotype has a handful of counts. The genes are TRBV7-2 and TRBJ2-7, with D perhaps matching TRBD1 or TRBD2 (6 bases each). The CDR3 length is 14 residues. Germline CDR1 is SGHTA and CDR2 is FQGNSA. The V gene lost 5 bases and the J gene lost 4 bases, with 15 bases spanning the gap. CDR3 nucleotide sequence: TGTGCCAGCAGCAGGGGGGCGGAGACGTACGAGCAGTACTTC. Translating gives CASSRGAETYEQYF. Supplemented by reference TRBV7-2 and TRBJ2-7, the full variable domain reads GAGVSQSPSNKVTEKGKDVELRCDPISGHTALYWYRQSLGQGLEFLIYFQGNSAPDKSGLPSDRFSAERTGGSVSTLTIQRTQQEDSAVYLCASSRGAETYEQYFGPGTRLTVT.

This clonotype appeared a few times. The J gene is TRBJ2-1, the V gene TRBV6-6; D possibly uses TRBD1 or TRBD2 (5 bases each). This CDR3 is built from 13 residues. Trimming took off 2 bases at V and 5 bases at J, with 7 bases between the two ends. CDR1 is MNHNY, CDR2 SVGAGI, per germline (reference sequence). The CDR3 region has the DNA TGTGCCAGCAGTTACGGGACGAACAATGAGCAGTTCTTC. Protein product: CASSYGTNNEQFF.

This chain connects TRBV28 to TRBJ2-7; D uncertain. The V end lost 5 bases, the J end lost 6 bases, and 11 bases lay between the germline ends. The CDR3 sequence is 12 residues long. In germline, CDR1 is MDHEN, CDR2 SYDVKM. The CDR3 sequence: CASSQMSLEQYF. The CDR3 nucleotides read TGTGCCAGCAGTCAAATGTCCCTCGAGCAGTACTTC. The full variable domain, its missing parts supplied by reference TRBV28 and TRBJ2-7, is DVKVTQSSRYLVKRTGEKVFLECVQDMDHENMFWYRQDPGLGLRLIYFSYDVKMKEKGDIPEGYSVSREKKERFSLILESASTNQTSMYLCASSQMSLEQYFGPGTRLTVT.

The chain combines TRBV6-2 or TRBV6-3 with TRBJ2-7, with TRBD1 as a possible D gene (5 bases). From germline, CDR1 is MNHEY and CDR2 SVGEGT. V gave up 0 bases and J gave up 5 bases, with 14 bases separating them. CDR3 length: 15 amino acids. This CDR3 reads CASSYSRTPYDEQYF. CDR3 sequence (DNA): TGTGCCAGCAGTTACTCGAGGACACCGTACGACGAGCAGTACTTC.

J is TRBJ2-5 and V is TRBV12-3 or TRBV12-4; D is perhaps TRBD1 (5 bases). The germline V and J ends were trimmed by 3 bases and 4 bases, with 12 bases remaining between them. CDR3 length equals 14 residues. CDR3: CASSLGRQRETQYF. The DNA for the CDR3 is TGTGCCAGCAGTTTGGGAAGACAGAGAGAGACCCAGTACTTC.